The rows below give T cell receptor beta chains drawn from one sample of a study of STAT3 mutations in large granular lymphocyte leukemia. TCRdb's table, derived via immunoSEQ multiplex PCR, lists solely in-frame clones and lacks some. This table holds 10,000 to 15,000 clones, around 90% found once. Sequencing was performed on PBMCs. These TCRs come from a human donor with T large granular lymphocyte leukemia. Some clones in this sample may be carry-over from other donors' samples. CDR3s leave out the opening cysteine and the closing phenylalanine or tryptophan. D genes are given only for firm matches. Size tells how often a clone was seen (once, few, many) or the class of an expanded clone, and some rows leave it out.

D gene: TRBD2
clone size: -
V gene: TRBV11-1
CDR3 protein: ASSFTPFRGLEGYEQF

D gene: TRBD1
clone size: few
V gene: TRBV4-3
CDR3 protein: ASSQEGTGATGELF

D gene: -
clone size: -
V gene: TRBV18
CDR3 protein: ASSQRDSRTDTQY

D gene: -
clone size: -
V gene: TRBV4-2
CDR3 protein: ASSQKVRQANEKLF

D gene: -
clone size: once
V gene: TRBV4-3
CDR3 protein: ASSQDSHNEQF

D gene: -
clone size: -
V gene: TRBV19
CDR3 protein: ASSMIEVVANYGYT

D gene: -
clone size: -
V gene: TRBV5-4
CDR3 protein: ASSLQQASYEQY

D gene: TRBD1
clone size: -
V gene: TRBV25-1
CDR3 protein: ASSVGQGNTGELF

D gene: -
clone size: -
V gene: TRBV11-1
CDR3 protein: ASSSRTAQETQY

D gene: TRBD1
clone size: -
V gene: TRBV5-1
CDR3 protein: ASSLADRGSTDTQY

D gene: -
clone size: -
V gene: TRBV5-1
CDR3 protein: ASRRIGSSYNEQF

D gene: -
clone size: -
V gene: TRBV19
CDR3 protein: ASSTPGLTNEQF

D gene: TRBD2
clone size: -
V gene: TRBV6-5
CDR3 protein: ASSYRTSGYEQY

D gene: -
clone size: -
V gene: TRBV19
CDR3 protein: ASSMGGLSREKLF

D gene: -
clone size: -
V gene: TRBV5-1
CDR3 protein: ASSPTGGQYGYT

D gene: -
clone size: -
V gene: TRBV6-6
CDR3 protein: ASSWRFEDQPQH